Detailed here is one T cell receptor beta chain. These data come from a study of blood T cell repertoires in COVID-19. Across the whole study: PBMCs, B-cell-depleted T cells, or T cells were the source of the cDNA or gDNA that made up the material.

Sequencing was performed with immunoSEQ multiplex PCR; in TCRdb, only in-frame clones are kept and a portion is missing. Among tens of thousands of clones, approximately 90% were seen once, and the ten largest hold almost 4%. Trimming removed 4 bases at V and 6 bases at J, with 10 bases between. This CDR3 contains 13 residues. CDR1 is KGHDR, CDR2 SFDVKD, per germline. The TCR originated in a man aged 50 or older with acute or convalescent COVID-19. The chain uses TRBV24-1 and TRBJ2-3, with D uncertain. Sequencing was performed on peripheral blood. CDR3 DNA: TGTGCCACCAGTGACCAGGATGGGGATACGCAGTATTTT. Translated: CATSDQDGDTQYF.